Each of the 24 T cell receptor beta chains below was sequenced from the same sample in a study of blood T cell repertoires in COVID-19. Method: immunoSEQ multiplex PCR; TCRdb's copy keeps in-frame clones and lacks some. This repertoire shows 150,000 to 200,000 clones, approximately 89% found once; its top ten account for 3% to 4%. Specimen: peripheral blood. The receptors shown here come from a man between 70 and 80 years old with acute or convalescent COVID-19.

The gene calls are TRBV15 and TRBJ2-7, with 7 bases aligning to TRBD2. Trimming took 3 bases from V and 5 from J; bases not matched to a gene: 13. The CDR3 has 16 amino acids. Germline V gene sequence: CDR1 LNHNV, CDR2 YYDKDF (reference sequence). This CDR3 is CATSSTKRGPGDEQYF. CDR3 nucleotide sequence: TGTGCCACCAGCAGCACCAAGCGGGGCCCCGGAGACGAGCAGTACTTC.

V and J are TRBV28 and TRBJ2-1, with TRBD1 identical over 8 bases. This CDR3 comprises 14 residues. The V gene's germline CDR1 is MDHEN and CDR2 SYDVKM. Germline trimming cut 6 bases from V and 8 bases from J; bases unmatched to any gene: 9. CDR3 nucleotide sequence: TGTGCCAGCAGAGGACAGGGTACGGTCTATGAGCAGTTCTTC. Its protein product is CASRGQGTVYEQFF.

CDR3 in amino acids: CASRELRGELFF. The CDR3 region has the DNA TGTGCCAGTCGCGAGCTGCGCGGGGAGCTGTTTTTT. The chain links TRBV19 to TRBJ2-2; D is uncertain. Germline lookup yields CDR1 LNHDA and CDR2 SQIVND (reference sequence). V was cut by 8 bases and J by 7 bases, with 11 bases left in between. The CDR3 loop spans 12 amino acids.

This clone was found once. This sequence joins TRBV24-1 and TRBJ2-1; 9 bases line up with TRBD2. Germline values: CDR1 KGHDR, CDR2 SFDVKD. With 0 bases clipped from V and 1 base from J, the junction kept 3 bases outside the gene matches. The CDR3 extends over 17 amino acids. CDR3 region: CATSDLSSGGSYNEQFF. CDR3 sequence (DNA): TGTGCCACCAGTGATTTGAGTAGCGGGGGTTCCTACAATGAGCAGTTCTTC.

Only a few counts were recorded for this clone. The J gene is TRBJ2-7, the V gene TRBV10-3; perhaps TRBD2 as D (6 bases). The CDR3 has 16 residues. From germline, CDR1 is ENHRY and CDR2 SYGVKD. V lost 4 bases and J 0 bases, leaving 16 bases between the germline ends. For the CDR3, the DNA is TGTGCCATCAGTGGAAATCAGGACTACCCCTCCTACGAGCAGTACTTC. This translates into CAISGNQDYPSYEQYF.

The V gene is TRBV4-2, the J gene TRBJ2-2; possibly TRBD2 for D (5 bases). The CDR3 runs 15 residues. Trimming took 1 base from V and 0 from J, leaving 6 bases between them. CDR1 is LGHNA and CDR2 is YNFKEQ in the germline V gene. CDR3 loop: CASSQGTSNTGELFF. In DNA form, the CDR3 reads TGTGCCAGCAGCCAAGGGACTTCGAACACCGGGGAGCTGTTTTTT.

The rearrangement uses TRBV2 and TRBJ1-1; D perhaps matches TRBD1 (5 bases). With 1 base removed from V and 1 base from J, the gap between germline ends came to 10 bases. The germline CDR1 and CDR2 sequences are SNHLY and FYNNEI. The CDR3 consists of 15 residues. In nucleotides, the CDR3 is TGTGCCAGCAGTGAAGTCGGGGGAGGGAACACTGAAGCTTTCTTT. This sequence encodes CASSEVGGGNTEAFF.

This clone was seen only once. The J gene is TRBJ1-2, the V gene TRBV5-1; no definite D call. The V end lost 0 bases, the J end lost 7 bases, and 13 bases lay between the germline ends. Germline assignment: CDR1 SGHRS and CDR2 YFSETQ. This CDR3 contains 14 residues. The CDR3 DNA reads TGCGCCAGCAGCTTGGATCTAGTGGATGGTGGCTACACCTTC. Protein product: CASSLDLVDGGYTF.

Written as DNA, the CDR3 is TGTGCCAGCAGCGCTGAGTGGGGGGGACAGACCCAGTACTTC. It encodes CASSAEWGGQTQYF. This sequence joins TRBV9 and TRBJ2-5, with 7 nucleotides matching TRBD2. This CDR3 comprises 14 residues. V lost 3 bases to trimming and J lost 6 bases; unmatched junction nucleotides: 8. Germline V gene lookup returns CDR1 SGDLS and CDR2 YYNGEE.

Here the CDR3 reads CASSEFETGTLYNEQFF. DNA of the CDR3: TGTGCCAGCAGTGAATTCGAGACAGGTACCCTTTACAATGAGCAGTTCTTC. The V call is TRBV6-1, the J call TRBJ2-1, with D possibly TRBD1 on 6 matching bases. Between the trimmed V and J ends, which lost 2 bases and 4 bases, there was a span of 18 bases. This CDR3 has 17 amino acids. The germline V gene encodes CDR1 MNHNS and CDR2 SASEGT.

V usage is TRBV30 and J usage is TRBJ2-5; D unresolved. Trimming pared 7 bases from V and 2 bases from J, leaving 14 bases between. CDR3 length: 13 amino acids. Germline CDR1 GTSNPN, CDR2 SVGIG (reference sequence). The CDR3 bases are TGTGCCTACCTCGCCCCCGCGCAAGAGACCCAGTACTTC. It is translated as CAYLAPAQETQYF.

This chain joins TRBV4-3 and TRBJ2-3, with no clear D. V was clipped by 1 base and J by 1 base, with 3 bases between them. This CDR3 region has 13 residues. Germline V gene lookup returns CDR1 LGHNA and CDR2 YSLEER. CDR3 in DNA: TGCGCCAGCAGCCAAGCAGGCACAGATACGCAGTATTTT. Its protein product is CASSQAGTDTQYF.

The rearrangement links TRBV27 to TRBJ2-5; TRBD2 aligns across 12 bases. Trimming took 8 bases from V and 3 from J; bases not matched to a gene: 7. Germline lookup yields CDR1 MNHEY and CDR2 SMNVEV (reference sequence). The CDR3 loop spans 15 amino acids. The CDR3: CASRGLAGGEETQYF. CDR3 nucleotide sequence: TGTGCCAGCCGAGGGCTAGCGGGAGGGGAAGAGACCCAGTACTTC.

Written as DNA, the CDR3 is TGCGCCAGCAGCCAAGCCAGGGGGTTCGGTACAGATACGCAGTATTTT. Amino acids: CASSQARGFGTDTQYF. The rearrangement uses TRBV4-3 and TRBJ2-3; 7 bases fit TRBD1. From germline, CDR1 is LGHNA and CDR2 YSLEER. This CDR3 comprises 16 residues. V trimming: 1 base; J trimming: 3 bases; junction bases outside the gene matches: 7.

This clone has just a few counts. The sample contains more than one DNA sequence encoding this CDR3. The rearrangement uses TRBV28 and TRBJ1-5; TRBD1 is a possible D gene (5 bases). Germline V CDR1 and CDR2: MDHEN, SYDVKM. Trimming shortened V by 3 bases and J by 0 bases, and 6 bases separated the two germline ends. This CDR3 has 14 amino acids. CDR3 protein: CASSLGGSNQPQHF. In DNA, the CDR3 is TGTGCCAGCAGTTTGGGGGGTAGCAATCAGCCCCAGCATTTT. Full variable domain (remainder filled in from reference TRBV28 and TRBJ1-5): DVKVTQSSRYLVKRTGEKVFLECVQDMDHENMFWYRQDPGLGLRLIYFSYDVKMKEKGDIPEGYSVSREKKERFSLILESASTNQTSMYLCASSLGGSNQPQHFGDGTRLSIL.

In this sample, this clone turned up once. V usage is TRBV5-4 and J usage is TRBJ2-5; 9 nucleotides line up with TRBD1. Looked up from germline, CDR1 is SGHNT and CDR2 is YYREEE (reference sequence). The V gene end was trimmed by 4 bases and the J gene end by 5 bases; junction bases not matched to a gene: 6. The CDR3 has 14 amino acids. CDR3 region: CASSRDREVETQYF. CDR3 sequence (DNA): TGTGCCAGCAGCCGGGACAGGGAGGTGGAGACCCAGTACTTC.

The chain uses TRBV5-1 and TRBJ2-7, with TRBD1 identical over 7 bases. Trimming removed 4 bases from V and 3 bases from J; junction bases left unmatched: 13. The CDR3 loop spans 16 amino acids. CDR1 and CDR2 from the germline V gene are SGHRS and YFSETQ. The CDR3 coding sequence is TGCGCCAGCAGCGCCGGGACAGCCTTTGGACACTACGAGCAGTACTTC. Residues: CASSAGTAFGHYEQYF.

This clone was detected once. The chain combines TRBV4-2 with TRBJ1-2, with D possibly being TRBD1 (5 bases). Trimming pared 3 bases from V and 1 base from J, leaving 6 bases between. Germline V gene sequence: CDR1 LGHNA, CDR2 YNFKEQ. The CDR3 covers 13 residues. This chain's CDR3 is CASSHGGNYGYTF. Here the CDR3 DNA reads TGTGCCAGCAGCCACGGGGGTAACTATGGCTACACCTTC.

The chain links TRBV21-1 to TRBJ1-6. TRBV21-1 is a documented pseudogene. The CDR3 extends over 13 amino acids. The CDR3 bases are TGTGCCAGCAGCTCGGGTAGAAATTCACCCCTCCACTTT. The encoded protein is CASSSGRNSPLHF.

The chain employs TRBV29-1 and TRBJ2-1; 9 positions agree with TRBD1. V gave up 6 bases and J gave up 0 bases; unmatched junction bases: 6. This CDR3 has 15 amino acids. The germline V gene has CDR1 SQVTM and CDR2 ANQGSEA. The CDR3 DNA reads TGCAGCGTGGACAGGGGATTGAGCTCCTACAATGAGCAGTTCTTC. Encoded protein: CSVDRGLSSYNEQFF.

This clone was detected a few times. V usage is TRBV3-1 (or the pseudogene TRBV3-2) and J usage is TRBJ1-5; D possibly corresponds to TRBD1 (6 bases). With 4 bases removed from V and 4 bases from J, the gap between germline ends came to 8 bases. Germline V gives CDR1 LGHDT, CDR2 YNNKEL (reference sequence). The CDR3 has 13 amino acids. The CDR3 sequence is CASSLDRNQPQHF. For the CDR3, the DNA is TGTGCCAGCAGCCTGGACAGAAATCAGCCCCAGCATTTT.

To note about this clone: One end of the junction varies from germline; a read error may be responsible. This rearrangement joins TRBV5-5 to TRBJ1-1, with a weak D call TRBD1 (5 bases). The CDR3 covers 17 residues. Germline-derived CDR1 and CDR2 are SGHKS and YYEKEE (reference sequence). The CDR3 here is CASSLREGAFSQSGALF. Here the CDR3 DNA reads TGTGCCAGCAGCTTAAGGGAGGGCGCTTTCTCCCAAAGTGGGGCCCTCTTT.

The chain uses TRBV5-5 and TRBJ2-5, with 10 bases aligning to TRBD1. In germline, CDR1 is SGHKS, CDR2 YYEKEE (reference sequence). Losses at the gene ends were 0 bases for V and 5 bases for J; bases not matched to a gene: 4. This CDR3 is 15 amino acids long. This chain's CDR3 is CASSLEGTGVETQYF. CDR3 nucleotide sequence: TGTGCCAGCAGCTTGGAAGGGACAGGGGTGGAGACCCAGTACTTC. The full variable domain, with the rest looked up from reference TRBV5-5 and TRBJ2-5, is DAGVTQSPTHLIKTRGQQVTLRCSPISGHKSVSWYQQVLGQGPQFIFQYYEKEERGRGNFPDRFSARQFPNYSSELNVNALLLGDSALYLCASSLEGTGVETQYFGPGTRLLVL.

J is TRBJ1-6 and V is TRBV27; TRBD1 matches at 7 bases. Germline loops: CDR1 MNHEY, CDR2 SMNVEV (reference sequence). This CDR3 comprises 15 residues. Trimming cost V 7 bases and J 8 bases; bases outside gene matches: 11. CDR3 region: CASTLSWTGHSPLHF. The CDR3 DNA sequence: TGTGCCAGCACCTTATCCTGGACAGGCCATTCACCCCTCCACTTT.